Below are 5 T cell receptor beta chains sequenced from a single sample in a study of blood T cell repertoires in COVID-19. Here immunoSEQ multiplex PCR was the method, and the copy in TCRdb shows in-frame clones only, minus some. The table includes 250,000 to 350,000 clones, around 89% detected once. The source material was peripheral blood. The receptors were gathered from a woman aged 55-70 years with acute or convalescent COVID-19.

The J gene is TRBJ2-4, the V gene TRBV6-1; 8 nucleotides agree with TRBD1. This CDR3 region has 14 residues. Germline loops: CDR1 MNHNS, CDR2 SASEGT. V was pared by 1 base and J by 10 bases, with 6 bases of the junction left unmatched. CDR3 nucleotide sequence: TGTGCCAGCAGTGAAGTGGGACAGGTGGCTATTCAGTACTTC. This codes for CASSEVGQVAIQYF.

As regards this clone: At the DNA level, this CDR3 is encoded by other sequences in the same sample as well. The rearrangement joins TRBV7-2 to TRBJ1-2; 8 bases are shared with TRBD1. This CDR3 spans 13 amino acids. After removal of 4 bases from V and 5 bases from J, the junction contained 3 bases not matched to a gene. Germline V gene lookup returns CDR1 SGHTA and CDR2 FQGNSA. CDR3 sequence (DNA): TGTGCCAGCAGCTCCGGACAGGGATATGGCTACACCTTC. The encoded protein is CASSSGQGYGYTF.

The chain couples TRBV2 to TRBJ2-7; D gene unclear. The germline gives CDR1 SNHLY, CDR2 FYNNEI. Trimming took off 6 bases at V and 6 bases at J, with 9 bases between the two ends. The CDR3 runs 11 residues. The CDR3 is CASSPLPEQYF. The CDR3 region has the DNA TGTGCCAGCAGCCCTCTCCCCGAGCAGTACTTC.

J is TRBJ1-1 and V is TRBV29-1, with 8 positions matching TRBD1. This CDR3 has 15 residues. Per germline, CDR1 SQVTM and CDR2 ANQGSEA. J gave up 3 bases and V 1 base, and 7 bases lay outside the gene matches. CDR3 in amino acids: CSVEGPGGHDTEAFF. The CDR3 DNA sequence: TGCAGCGTTGAAGGCCCAGGGGGCCACGACACTGAAGCTTTCTTT.

This clone was detected only once. V is TRBV10-3 and J is TRBJ1-3; D might be TRBD1 (5 bases). CDR3 length: 13 residues. The germline V and J ends were trimmed by 7 bases and 0 bases, with 7 bases remaining between them. Germline CDR1 and CDR2: ENHRY and SYGVKD. DNA of the CDR3: TGTGCCATCAAAGGGGACTCTGGAAACACCATATATTTT. It codes for CAIKGDSGNTIYF.